This passage covers 15 T cell receptor beta chains from one sample sequenced in a study of cytomegalovirus exposure and HLA in healthy donors. The PCR contained 60 Vbeta and 13 Jbeta primers. Data came from immunoSEQ multiplex PCR; TCRdb stores just in-frame clones and leaves some out. Among roughly 180,000 clones listed, roughly 80% were seen once. The sequenced material came from PBMCs. All receptors come from a woman younger than 35 in good health and CMV-seronegative.

This clone was picked up a small number of times. V and J are TRBV28 and TRBJ2-6, with D maybe TRBD1 (5 bases). V was trimmed by 8 bases and J by 0 bases, leaving 11 bases between them. CDR1 MDHEN and CDR2 SYDVKM come from the germline V gene. The CDR3 is made up of 15 amino acids. CDR3 protein: CASSWGASGANVLTF. CDR3 nucleotide sequence: TGTGCCAGCTCATGGGGCGCCTCTGGGGCCAACGTCCTGACTTTC.

The chain employs TRBV2 and TRBJ2-7; D unclear. Looked up from germline, CDR1 is SNHLY and CDR2 is FYNNEI. V was clipped by 2 bases and J by 2 bases, with 4 bases between them. This CDR3 spans 12 amino acids. In nucleotides, the CDR3 is TGTGCCAGCAGTGAACAGGCCTACGAGCAGTACTTC. Protein sequence: CASSEQAYEQYF.

V and J are TRBV7-8 and TRBJ2-1; D is possibly TRBD2 (5 bases). The CDR3 runs to 15 residues. The germline V gene has CDR1 SGHVS and CDR2 FQNEAQ. V was shortened by 4 bases and J by 4 bases, with 14 bases between the two germline ends. This chain's CDR3 is CASSSERSPYNEQFF. The CDR3 coding sequence is TGTGCCAGCAGCTCCGAGCGGTCCCCTTACAATGAGCAGTTCTTC.

The V gene is TRBV5-1, the J gene TRBJ2-2; tentative D call: TRBD2 (5 bases). The CDR3 has 15 residues. V was pared by 5 bases and J by 6 bases, with 17 bases between. CDR1 is SGHRS and CDR2 is YFSETQ in the germline V gene. The chain's CDR3 is CASRLGPEVPGELFF. As DNA, the CDR3 is TGCGCCAGCAGGTTAGGCCCGGAGGTCCCCGGGGAGCTGTTTTTT.

V gene TRBV11-2 combines with J gene TRBJ1-1; 7 nucleotides align to TRBD1. The germline CDR1 and CDR2 sequences are SGHAT and FQNNGV. V shed 1 base, J shed 1 base, and the junction held 12 bases outside the gene matches. The CDR3 consists of 18 residues. The CDR3 spells CASSLVPTGEDGNTEAFF. As DNA, the CDR3 is TGTGCCAGCAGCTTAGTCCCTACAGGGGAGGATGGGAACACTGAAGCTTTCTTT.

The chain joins TRBV6-4 to TRBJ2-3; 7 bases agree with TRBD1. The CDR3 length is 15 residues. Per the germline V gene, CDR1 is MRHNA and CDR2 is SNTAGT. V shed 0 bases, J shed 2 bases, and the junction held 2 bases outside the gene matches. CDR3 sequence reads: CASSDSGQSTDTQYF. CDR3 DNA: TGTGCCAGCAGTGACTCGGGACAGTCCACAGATACGCAGTATTTT.

This clone was recorded a few times. The chain joins TRBV30 to TRBJ2-6, with a weak D call TRBD2 (6 bases). CDR1 GTSNPN and CDR2 SVGIG come from the germline V gene (reference sequence). The V gene lost 4 bases and the J gene lost 3 bases, with 13 bases spanning the gap. This CDR3 is built from 15 residues. CDR3 region: CAWKLGAGGANVLTF. The CDR3 nucleotides are TGTGCCTGGAAGTTAGGAGCGGGTGGGGCCAACGTCCTGACTTTC. The whole variable domain, filled in from reference TRBV30 and TRBJ2-6, reads SQTIHQWPATLVQPVGSPLSLECTVEGTSNPNLYWYRQAAGRGLQLLFYSVGIGQISSEVPQNLSASRPQDRQFILSSKKLLLSDSGFYLCAWKLGAGGANVLTFGAGSRLTVL.

The chain recombines TRBV19 with TRBJ1-1, with D possibly being TRBD1 (6 bases). Deletions cut 3 bases from V and 0 bases from J, with 11 bases between. The CDR3 has 15 amino acids. Germline CDR1 is LNHDA and CDR2 is SQIVND (reference sequence). CDR3 sequence: CASSIRGGMNTEAFF. The CDR3 bases are TGTGCCAGTAGTATCAGGGGAGGGATGAACACTGAAGCTTTCTTT. Combining the CDR3 with reference TRBV19 and TRBJ1-1 gives the whole variable domain DGGITQSPKYLFRKEGQNVTLSCEQNLNHDAMYWYRQDPGQGLRLIYYSQIVNDFQKGDIAEGYSVSREKKESFPLTVTSAQKNPTAFYLCASSIRGGMNTEAFFGQGTRLTVV.

V and J are TRBV6-1 and TRBJ1-1, with D unresolved. Trimming left V 6 bases short and J 1 base short, with 9 bases between. This CDR3 is built from 13 residues. The germline gives CDR1 MNHNS, CDR2 SASEGT. The DNA for the CDR3 is TGTGCCAGCAGCCCACAATGGAACACTGAAGCTTTCTTT. It is translated as CASSPQWNTEAFF.

This rearrangement joins TRBV6-6 to TRBJ2-1; D is undetermined. The CDR3 contains 16 residues. Trimming pared 6 bases from V and 0 bases from J, leaving 15 bases between. Germline V gives CDR1 MNHNY, CDR2 SVGAGI (reference sequence). The CDR3 reads CASSPLRASSYNEQFF. In DNA, the CDR3 is TGTGCCAGCAGCCCGTTACGCGCGAGCTCCTACAATGAGCAGTTCTTC.

The chain has TRBV5-6 and TRBJ1-6, with D perhaps TRBD1 (6 bases). CDR1 is SGHDT, CDR2 YYEEEE, per germline. The CDR3 covers 16 residues. Trimming removed 1 base from V and 7 bases from J, with 15 bases in between. As DNA, the CDR3 is TGTGCCAGCAGCTTGTATCGCGCAGGGGCCAATTCACCCCTCCACTTT. It is translated as CASSLYRAGANSPLHF.

This chain uses TRBV5-1 with TRBJ2-5, with D possibly matching TRBD2 (6 bases). Germline V gene data show CDR1 as SGHRS and CDR2 as YFSETQ. Trimming stripped 3 bases from V and 4 bases from J, with 16 bases between. This CDR3 contains 15 residues. The CDR3 region is CASSSSDGGGETQYF. The CDR3 bases are TGCGCCAGCAGCTCTTCCGACGGGGGAGGAGAGACCCAGTACTTC.

This rearrangement joins TRBV15 to TRBJ1-1, with 8 bases fitting TRBD1. This CDR3 region has 14 residues. J lost 4 bases, V lost 0 bases, and 1 base had no gene match. Germline values: CDR1 LNHNV, CDR2 YYDKDF (reference sequence). The CDR3 nucleotides read TGTGCCACCAGCAGAGATACAGGGGGCACTGAAGCTTTCTTT. It is translated as CATSRDTGGTEAFF.

The chain carries TRBV29-1 and TRBJ2-5; 7 bases align to TRBD1. The V gene's germline CDR1 is SQVTM and CDR2 ANQGSEA. Germline trimming cut 5 bases from V and 7 bases from J; bases unmatched to any gene: 13. There are 14 residues in the CDR3. CDR3 loop: CSVSDRVGGLTQYF. For the CDR3, the DNA is TGCAGCGTTTCCGACAGGGTTGGGGGTTTGACCCAGTACTTC.

The gene calls are TRBV4-2 and TRBJ1-3; D not resolved. Per the germline V gene, CDR1 is LGHNA and CDR2 is YNFKEQ. V gave up 3 bases and J gave up 4 bases, with 19 bases separating them. CDR3 length: 17 residues. The CDR3 sequence is CASSQVYPPAPGNTIYF. The CDR3 bases are TGTGCCAGCAGCCAGGTCTACCCCCCAGCGCCAGGAAACACCATATATTTT.